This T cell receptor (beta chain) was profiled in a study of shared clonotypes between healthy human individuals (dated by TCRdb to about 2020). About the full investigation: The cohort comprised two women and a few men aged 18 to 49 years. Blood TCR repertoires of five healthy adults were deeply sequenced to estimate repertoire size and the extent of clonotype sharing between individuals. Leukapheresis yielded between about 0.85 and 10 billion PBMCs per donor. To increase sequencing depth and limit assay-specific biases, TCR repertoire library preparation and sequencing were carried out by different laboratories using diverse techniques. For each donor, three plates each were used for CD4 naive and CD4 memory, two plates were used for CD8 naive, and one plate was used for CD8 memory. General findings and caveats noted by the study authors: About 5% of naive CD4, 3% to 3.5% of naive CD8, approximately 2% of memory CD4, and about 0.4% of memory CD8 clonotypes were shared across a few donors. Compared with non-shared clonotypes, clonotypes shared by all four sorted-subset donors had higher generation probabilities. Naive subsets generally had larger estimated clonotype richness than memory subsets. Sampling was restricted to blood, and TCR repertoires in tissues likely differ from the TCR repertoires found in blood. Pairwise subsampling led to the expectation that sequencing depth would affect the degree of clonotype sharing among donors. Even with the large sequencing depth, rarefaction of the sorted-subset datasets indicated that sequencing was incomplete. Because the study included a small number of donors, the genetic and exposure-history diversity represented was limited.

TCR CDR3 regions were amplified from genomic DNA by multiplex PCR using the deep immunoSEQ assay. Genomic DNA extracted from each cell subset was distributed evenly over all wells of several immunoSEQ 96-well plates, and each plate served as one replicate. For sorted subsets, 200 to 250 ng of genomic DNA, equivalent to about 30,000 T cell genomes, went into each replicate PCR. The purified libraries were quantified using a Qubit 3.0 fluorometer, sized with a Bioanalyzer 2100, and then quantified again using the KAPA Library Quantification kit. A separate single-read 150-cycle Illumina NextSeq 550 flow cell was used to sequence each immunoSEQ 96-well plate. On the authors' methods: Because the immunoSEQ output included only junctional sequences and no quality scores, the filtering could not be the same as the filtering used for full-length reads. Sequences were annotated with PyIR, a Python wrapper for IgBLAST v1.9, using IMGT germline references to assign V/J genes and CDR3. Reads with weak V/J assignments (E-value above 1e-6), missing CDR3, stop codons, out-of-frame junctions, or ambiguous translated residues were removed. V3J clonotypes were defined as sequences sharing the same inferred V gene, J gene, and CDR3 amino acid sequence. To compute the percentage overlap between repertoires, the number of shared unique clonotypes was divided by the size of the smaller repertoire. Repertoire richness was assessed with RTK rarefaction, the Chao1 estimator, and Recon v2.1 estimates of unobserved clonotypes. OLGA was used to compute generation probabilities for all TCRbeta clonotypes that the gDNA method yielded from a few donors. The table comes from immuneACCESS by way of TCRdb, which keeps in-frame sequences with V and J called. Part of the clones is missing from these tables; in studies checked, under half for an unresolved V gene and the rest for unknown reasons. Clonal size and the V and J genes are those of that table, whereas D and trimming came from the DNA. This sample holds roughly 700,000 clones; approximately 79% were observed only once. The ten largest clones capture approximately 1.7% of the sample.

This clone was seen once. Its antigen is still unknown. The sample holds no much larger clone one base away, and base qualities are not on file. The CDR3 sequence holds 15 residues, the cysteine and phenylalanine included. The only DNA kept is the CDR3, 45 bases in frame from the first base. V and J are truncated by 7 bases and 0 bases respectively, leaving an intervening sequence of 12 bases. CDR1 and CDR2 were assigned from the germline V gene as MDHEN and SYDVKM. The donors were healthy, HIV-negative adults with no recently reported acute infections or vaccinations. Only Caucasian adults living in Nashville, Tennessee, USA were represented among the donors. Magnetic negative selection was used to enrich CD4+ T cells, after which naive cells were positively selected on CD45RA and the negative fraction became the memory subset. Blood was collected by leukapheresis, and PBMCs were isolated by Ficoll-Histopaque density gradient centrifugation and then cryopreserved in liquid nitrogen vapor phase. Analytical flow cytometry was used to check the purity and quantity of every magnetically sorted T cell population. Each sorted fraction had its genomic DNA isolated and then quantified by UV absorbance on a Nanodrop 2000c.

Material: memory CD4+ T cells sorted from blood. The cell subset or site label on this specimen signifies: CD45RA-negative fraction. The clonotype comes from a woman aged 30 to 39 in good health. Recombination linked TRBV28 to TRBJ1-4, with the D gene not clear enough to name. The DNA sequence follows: TGTGCCAGCACAGTCACCGTAGCAACTAATGAAAAACTGTTTTTT. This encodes CASTVTVATNEKLFF.